These T cell receptor beta chains were read from a single sample in a study of T-cell reconstitution after alpha-beta-depleted transplantation in children. MiXCR was run by TCRdb on the PCR reads, yielding one entry per CDR3 protein. The profile covers around 500,000 distinct CDR3 sequences, with more than 20% appearing a single time and about 14% taken by the ten largest. This specimen was PBMCs, mostly from graft donor cells, taken 360 days after TCRalphabeta/CD19-depleted stem cell transplant. Source of these receptors: a boy under three years old who had a stem cell transplant for acute myeloid leukemia, so the T cells may come from the graft donor. Each CDR3 is given with its conserved first and last residue. Fields, in order: V gene, CDR3 protein.

v_call: TRBV29-1; cdr3_aa: CSVEQGMNTEAFF
v_call: TRBV4-3; cdr3_aa: CASSQVTGIGANVLTF
v_call: TRBV6-5; cdr3_aa: CASSLSHLAGGYNEQFF
v_call: TRBV21-1; cdr3_aa: CASSAPGPGDSPLHF
v_call: TRBV12-3/TRBV12-4; cdr3_aa: CASSTVGGAYEQFF
v_call: TRBV4-3; cdr3_aa: CASSQGDRQPQHF
v_call: TRBV20-1; cdr3_aa: CSARVSVTGELFF
v_call: TRBV29-1; cdr3_aa: CSASPPTVMLDNEQFF
v_call: TRBV12-3/TRBV12-4; cdr3_aa: CASSLRDTAYSNQPQHF
v_call: TRBV20-1; cdr3_aa: CSARVGSTEAFF
v_call: TRBV7-2; cdr3_aa: CASSPKGESDEQYF
v_call: TRBV20-1; cdr3_aa: CSARDDRDSYEQYF
v_call: TRBV27; cdr3_aa: CASSLPPPLAGRRVQFF
v_call: TRBV13; cdr3_aa: CASSQSDGPLMADTQYF
v_call: TRBV5-6; cdr3_aa: CASSLAAGMNIQYF
v_call: TRBV20-1; cdr3_aa: CSASFLQRDSPLHF
v_call: TRBV25-1; cdr3_aa: CASSPRFPETQYF
v_call: TRBV29-1; cdr3_aa: CSVVSGVNEQFF
v_call: TRBV6-5; cdr3_aa: CASSYSRLAGGEQFF
v_call: TRBV20-1; cdr3_aa: CSARSGQPNTEAFF
v_call: TRBV12-3/TRBV12-4; cdr3_aa: CASSSTYQGLQETQYF
v_call: TRBV4-3; cdr3_aa: CASSQDLARRRETQYF
v_call: TRBV20-1; cdr3_aa: CSARRSGTDTQYF
v_call: TRBV20-1; cdr3_aa: CSASQPYMSYNEQFF
v_call: TRBV6-1; cdr3_aa: CASRGMTGASGYTGELFF
v_call: TRBV20-1; cdr3_aa: CSARGSSTSYEQYF
v_call: TRBV5-1; cdr3_aa: CASSSLPGPYEQYF
v_call: TRBV7-2; cdr3_aa: CASSLALDRVEAFF
v_call: TRBV29-1; cdr3_aa: CSVEESGGLGAFF
v_call: TRBV10-3; cdr3_aa: CAISVGQNTEAFF
v_call: TRBV15; cdr3_aa: CATSRDYGSYEQYF
v_call: TRBV28; cdr3_aa: CASSFNPPVTGNTIYF
v_call: TRBV5-1; cdr3_aa: CASSFSGGNVGEQYF
v_call: TRBV20-1; cdr3_aa: CSARDLKGSTGELFF
v_call: TRBV27; cdr3_aa: CASSPRDTKDGTQYF